The 24 T cell receptor beta chains below were found in one sample sequenced in a study of T cells in Graves' hyperthyroidism and ophthalmopathy. Amplification of TCR beta CDR3 regions was performed using RNA transcripts as template. An initial round of RT-PCR targeting the TCR CDR3 relied on the HTBI primer set. Via MiXCR, TCRdb re-called the multiplex PCR reads, giving one row per CDR3 protein. The table lists about 570,000 distinct CDR3 sequences, under 60% of them singletons. The specimen sequenced was peripheral blood or thyroid tissue (not recorded which). The receptors derive from an adult woman with Graves' disease, either hyperthyroidism or ophthalmopathy (not recorded which).

This chain uses TRBV4-1 with TRBJ1-2, with 8 bases fitting TRBD1. The CDR3 spans 16 residues. V trimming: 3 bases; J trimming: 4 bases; junction bases outside the gene matches: 10. Germline CDR1 and CDR2: MGHRA and YSYEKL. The CDR3 sequence is CASSHRDRRPSYGYTF. The CDR3, as DNA: TGCGCCAGCAGCCATAGGGACAGGAGACCCTCCTATGGCTACACCTTC.

This chain joins TRBV20-1 and TRBJ1-1; 8 bases agree with TRBD1. Germline loops: CDR1 DFQATT, CDR2 SNEGSKA (reference sequence). J lost 5 bases, V lost 3 bases, and 8 bases had no gene match. This CDR3 comprises 14 residues. The CDR3 bases are TGCAGTGCTAGCGCACAGGGGGTCGGGACTGAAGCTTTCTTT. Protein product: CSASAQGVGTEAFF.

Only a few counts were recorded for this clonotype. This chain uses TRBV9 with TRBJ2-7; the D gene is possibly TRBD1 (5 bases). The CDR3 loop spans 13 amino acids. V was clipped by 0 bases and J by 7 bases, with 11 bases between them. Germline loops: CDR1 SGDLS, CDR2 YYNGEE. DNA for the CDR3: TGTGCCAGCAGCGTAGCAGGGCTTGGGGAGCAGTACTTC. Encoded protein: CASSVAGLGEQYF.

This rearrangement joins TRBV9 to TRBJ1-1; D gene ambiguous. Germline CDR1 and CDR2: SGDLS and YYNGEE. The CDR3 is made up of 14 amino acids. Trimming stripped 3 bases from V and 10 bases from J, with 19 bases between. The CDR3 loop reads CASSEGRGRLGAFF. The CDR3 DNA sequence: TGTGCCAGCAGCGAAGGCCGAGGTAGGTTGGGAGCTTTCTTT.

Note on this clonotype: A much larger clone is a single base away; this may be a read error. J is TRBJ2-7 and V is TRBV2; the D gene is possibly TRBD2 (6 bases). Germline V gene sequence: CDR1 SNHLY, CDR2 FYNNEI. The CDR3 contains 15 residues. The CDR3 nucleotides read TGTGCCAGCAGCGCGGGGCGAATTTTTGGGTACGAGCAGTGCTTC. This encodes CASSAGRIFGYEQCF.

The chain is built from TRBV7-9 and TRBJ2-7; unclear D gene. CDR3 length equals 14 residues. V was trimmed by 1 base and J by 2 bases, leaving 9 bases between them. Germline V gene lookup returns CDR1 SEHNR and CDR2 FQNEAQ (reference sequence). For the CDR3, the DNA is TGTGCCAGCAGCTTAGTGTCCGGGCCCTACGAGCAGTACTTC. Encoded protein: CASSLVSGPYEQYF.

This clonotype was observed at least ten times. V usage is TRBV20-1 and J usage is TRBJ1-2, with D uncertain. The CDR3 contains 12 residues. CDR1 and CDR2 from the germline V gene are DFQATT and SNEGSKA (reference sequence). V dropped 8 bases and J dropped 6 bases, with 16 bases sitting between them. This CDR3 is CSSPGRADGYTF. CDR3 sequence (DNA): TGCAGTTCCCCTGGGAGGGCGGATGGCTACACCTTC.

In regard to this clonotype: This may be a read error, as it is one base from a much larger clone. Here the CDR3 reads CASSPMRGLGLPQHF. In DNA form, the CDR3 reads TGTGCCAGCTCACCAATGAGGGGTTTAGGACTGCCCCAGCATTTT. This sequence joins TRBV18 and TRBJ1-5, with D perhaps matching TRBD1 (5 bases). The V and J ends lost 2 bases and 9 bases respectively, with 17 bases between them. There are 15 residues in the CDR3. Germline assignment: CDR1 KGHSH and CDR2 LQKENI.

This chain connects TRBV19 to TRBJ1-5; tentative D call: TRBD1 (6 bases). Looked up from germline, CDR1 is LNHDA and CDR2 is SQIVND (reference sequence). Trimming removed 8 bases at V and 2 bases at J, with 22 bases between. The CDR3 covers 17 residues. Written as DNA, the CDR3 is TGTGCCAGTGCTAGAGATCGGGACATTTGGGGCAATCAGCCCCAGCATTTT. As protein: CASARDRDIWGNQPQHF.

Details on this clonotype: An end of the junction differs from the germline gene, which may be a read error. The CDR3 DNA is TGTGCCGGCAGTTTTGACAAGGCCGATTCCGGGGAGCTGTTTTTT. This codes for CAGSFDKADSGELFF. This chain uses TRBV2 with TRBJ2-2; D is unresolved. This CDR3 comprises 15 residues. CDR1 is SNHLY and CDR2 is FYNNEI in the germline V gene.

The V and J genes are TRBV2 and TRBJ2-2, with TRBD2 as a possible D gene (6 bases). Trimming took 5 bases from V and 6 from J, leaving 19 bases between them. CDR3 length: 16 amino acids. CDR1 is SNHLY and CDR2 is FYNNEI in the germline V gene. The CDR3 region is CASSSPPLGGPGELFF. The CDR3 coding sequence is TGTGCCAGCAGTTCACCCCCCCTCGGAGGGCCCGGGGAGCTGTTTTTT.

This clonotype has a count of ten or more. V and J are TRBV2 and TRBJ1-5; D is undetermined. Germline-derived CDR1 and CDR2 are SNHLY and FYNNEI. V lost 7 bases, J lost 0 bases, and 13 bases lay in between. The CDR3 is made up of 15 amino acids. In nucleotides, the CDR3 is TGTGCCAGCACGAGATCTATTTATAGCAATCAGCCCCAGCATTTT. Its protein is CASTRSIYSNQPQHF.

CDR3 sequence reads: CASSAGFHEQYF. For the CDR3, the DNA is TGTGCCAGCAGTGCGGGGTTCCACGAGCAGTACTTC. The V and J genes are TRBV2 and TRBJ2-7, with D maybe TRBD2 (5 bases). Trimming took off 4 bases at V and 5 bases at J, with 9 bases between the two ends. Germline V gene lookup returns CDR1 SNHLY and CDR2 FYNNEI. The CDR3 has 12 residues.

This chain uses TRBV19 with TRBJ1-6, with 9 bases aligning to TRBD1. Germline loops: CDR1 LNHDA, CDR2 SQIVND (reference sequence). The CDR3 consists of 16 residues. V dropped 5 bases and J dropped 2; count of bases not matched to a gene: 4. The CDR3 sequence: CASSGTGRTYNSPLHF. CDR3 in DNA: TGTGCCAGTAGTGGGACAGGGCGCACCTATAATTCACCCCTCCACTTT.

This clonotype was counted ten times or more. This chain joins TRBV6-5 and TRBJ1-6, with TRBD1 as a possible D gene (5 bases). The ends were cut back, 0 bases at V and 7 bases at J, with 19 bases in the middle. The CDR3 loop spans 18 amino acids. Germline loops: CDR1 MNHEY, CDR2 SVGAGI. The CDR3 region has the DNA TGTGCCAGCAGTTACTCGATTCGCAGGGCAGAAAGGAATTCACCCCTCCACTTT. Translating it yields CASSYSIRRAERNSPLHF.

The CDR3 region is CASSQEGGGGQGLWSIYF. DNA for the CDR3: TGCGCCAGCAGCCAAGAAGGGGGAGGGGGACAGGGGCTTTGGTCCATATATTTT. The rearrangement links TRBV4-1 to TRBJ1-3; 10 bases agree with TRBD1. The trim removed 0 bases at V and 11 bases at J, leaving 16 bases unmatched. The germline V gene encodes CDR1 MGHRA and CDR2 YSYEKL. There are 18 residues in the CDR3.

Many counts were recorded for this clonotype. The V call is TRBV7-3, the J call TRBJ2-7; D is possibly TRBD2 (6 bases). Trimming removed 2 bases from V and 3 bases from J, with 11 bases in between. The germline V gene has CDR1 SGHTA and CDR2 FQGTGA. The CDR3 has 14 amino acids. CDR3 sequence (DNA): TGTGCCAGCAGCTTAGACGGGAGTGTCTACGAGCAGTACTTC. Protein sequence: CASSLDGSVYEQYF. Full variable domain (rest looked up from reference TRBV7-3 and TRBJ2-7): GAGVSQTPSNKVTEKGKYVELRCDPISGHTALYWYRQSLGQGPEFLIYFQGTGAADDSGLPNDRFFAVRPEGSVSTLKIQRTERGDSAVYLCASSLDGSVYEQYFGPGTRLTVT.

This clonotype came up a few times. The chain has TRBV9 and TRBJ2-1; D might be TRBD2 (5 bases). This CDR3 is built from 10 residues. The germline V and J ends were trimmed by 3 bases and 10 bases, with 5 bases remaining between them. The V gene's germline CDR1 is SGDLS and CDR2 YYNGEE. CDR3 loop: CASSGGEQFF. The DNA of the CDR3 is TGTGCCAGCAGCGGCGGGGAGCAGTTCTTC.

This clonotype was counted at least ten times. The chain is built from TRBV6-6 and TRBJ2-7; D is perhaps TRBD2 (6 bases). The CDR3 has 14 amino acids. V was clipped by 2 bases and J by 3 bases, with 11 bases between them. The germline V gene has CDR1 MNHNY and CDR2 SVGAGI (reference sequence). The DNA for the CDR3 is TGTGCCAGCAGTTACGGGGGGATGGACTACGAGCAGTACTTC. This translates into CASSYGGMDYEQYF.

The chain couples TRBV11-2 to TRBJ2-5; D possibly corresponds to TRBD2 (5 bases). The CDR3 totals 14 residues. Deletions cut 1 base from V and 5 bases from J, with 11 bases between. Germline loops: CDR1 SGHAT, CDR2 FQNNGV. The CDR3 loop is CASSLAAGRETQYF. Written as DNA, the CDR3 is TGTGCCAGCAGCTTAGCGGCGGGCCGCGAGACCCAGTACTTC.

The chain uses TRBV20-1 and TRBJ1-1, with a weak D call TRBD1 (6 bases). The V and J ends lost 5 bases and 0 bases respectively, with 16 bases between them. The CDR3 covers 15 residues. Germline assignment: CDR1 DFQATT and CDR2 SNEGSKA (reference sequence). This chain's CDR3 is CSAAASGHLNTEAFF. The CDR3 nucleotides are TGCAGTGCTGCGGCCTCGGGACACTTGAACACTGAAGCTTTCTTT.

The rearrangement uses TRBV5-6 and TRBJ1-2; 8 bases match TRBD1. The V gene's germline CDR1 is SGHDT and CDR2 YYEEEE. V gave up 4 bases and J gave up 5 bases; unmatched junction bases: 10. This CDR3 contains 15 residues. Here the CDR3 reads CASSPTGAAIYGYTF. CDR3 DNA: TGTGCCAGCAGCCCGACAGGGGCCGCGATATATGGCTACACCTTC.

This clonotype appeared many times. In nucleotides, the CDR3 is TGCGCCAGCAGCCAAGATCATCCAGGCTACGAGCAGTACTTC. Its protein is CASSQDHPGYEQYF. The rearrangement joins TRBV4-1 to TRBJ2-7; D gene unclear. CDR1 is MGHRA and CDR2 is YSYEKL in the germline V gene. Trimming took off 0 bases at V and 3 bases at J, with 9 bases between the two ends. The CDR3 length is 14 residues.

This clonotype was picked up a small number of times. This chain links TRBV6-2 or TRBV6-3 with TRBJ2-7; D could derive from TRBD1 or TRBD2 (5 bases each). The V end lost 6 bases, the J end lost 3 bases, and 15 bases lay between the germline ends. The CDR3 has 14 amino acids. CDR1 and CDR2 (germline): MNHEY, SVGEGT. Written as DNA, the CDR3 is TGTGCCAGCAGCCCGGACACGGGGAGCTACGAGCAGTACTTC. Protein sequence: CASSPDTGSYEQYF.